This passage covers 30 T cell receptor beta chains from one sample sequenced in a study of PD-L1 blockade in urothelial cancer (dated by TCRdb to the late 2010s). Library construction relied on the immunoSEQ multiplex PCR assay. What TCRdb holds here is the immuneACCESS table cut down to in-frame rearrangements. Part of the clones is not present; checked against another copy, under half of the missing clones reflect an unresolved V gene, and the others are unexplained. Within this sample are approximately 48,000 clones, with around 88% of them counted one time only. The ten most abundant clones make up about 15% of the sample. In light of the paper, this sample's time point label describes: pretreatment peripheral blood. Specimen: PBMCs, collected around atezolizumab (anti-PD-L1) treatment. The receptors derive from a woman in her sixties with urothelial cancer.

J is TRBJ2-3 and V is TRBV11-3; weak D call: TRBD2 (5 bases). The V end lost 0 bases, the J end lost 3 bases, and 7 bases lay between the germline ends. CDR3 size: 14 residues. Germline CDR1 is SGHNT and CDR2 is YENEEA. This CDR3 is CASSLDRGTDTQYF. Written as DNA, the CDR3 is TGTGCCAGCAGCTTAGATCGGGGAACAGATACGCAGTATTTT.

This clone was found once. The V gene is TRBV10-3, the J gene TRBJ1-5, with 8 bases aligning to TRBD1. V lost 2 bases, J lost 6 bases, and 3 bases stayed unmatched. Germline V gene data show CDR1 as ENHRY and CDR2 as SYGVKD. This CDR3 region has 14 residues. CDR3 in DNA: TGTGCCATCAGTGAGGACAGGGGAAGTCAGCCCCAGCATTTT. This encodes CAISEDRGSQPQHF.

The gene calls are TRBV7-6 and TRBJ2-7; TRBD2 matches at 10 bases. The CDR3 sequence is 14 residues long. Trimming took 4 bases from V and 7 from J; bases not matched to a gene: 7. CDR1 is SGHVS and CDR2 is FNYEAQ in the germline V gene. The CDR3 spells CASSSGLAKGEQYF. The DNA of the CDR3 is TGTGCCAGCAGCTCGGGACTAGCGAAGGGTGAGCAGTACTTC.

This clone was counted once. The genes are TRBV7-2 and TRBJ2-7; D is perhaps TRBD2 (6 bases). The CDR3 sequence is 13 residues long. V was clipped by 1 base and J by 7 bases, with 11 bases between them. Germline V lookup: CDR1 SGHTA, CDR2 FQGNSA. The CDR3 DNA reads as TGTGCCAGCAGCTTAGTTCGGGCGGGGGAGCAGTACTTC. Residues: CASSLVRAGEQYF.

The table lists this clone with a few counts. This sequence joins TRBV19 and TRBJ1-3; D gene unclear. Trimming left V 1 base short and J 0 bases short, with 7 bases between. This CDR3 contains 15 residues. Germline V CDR1 and CDR2: LNHDA, SQIVND (reference sequence). CDR3 region: CASSIGPHSGNTIYF. The CDR3 nucleotides read TGTGCCAGTAGTATAGGGCCACACTCTGGAAACACCATATATTTT.

V usage is TRBV6-1 and J usage is TRBJ1-5, with 9 bases aligning to TRBD1. Germline V gene lookup returns CDR1 MNHNS and CDR2 SASEGT. With 4 bases clipped from V and 4 bases from J, the junction kept 11 bases outside the gene matches. This CDR3 is 17 amino acids long. The CDR3 loop is CASSVGPGGQGNQPQHF. CDR3 sequence (DNA): TGTGCCAGCAGTGTTGGACCGGGGGGACAGGGTAATCAGCCCCAGCATTTT.

The chain joins TRBV18 to TRBJ2-1; 10 bases align to TRBD2. The CDR3 runs to 18 residues. The junction had 8 bases not matched to a gene; V was cut back by 3 bases and J by 0 bases. The V gene's germline CDR1 is KGHSH and CDR2 LQKENI. The DNA of the CDR3 is TGTGCCAGCTCACCGCGGACTAGCGGACGCGGCTCCTACAATGAGCAGTTCTTC. This gives the protein CASSPRTSGRGSYNEQFF.

This chain uses TRBV19 with TRBJ2-2; D may be TRBD1 (6 bases). Germline V gene data show CDR1 as LNHDA and CDR2 as SQIVND (reference sequence). With 3 bases removed from V and 7 bases from J, the gap between germline ends came to 21 bases. The CDR3 has 17 amino acids. In nucleotides, the CDR3 is TGTGCCAGTAGTATCGACAGGACAGTCCAGATGGTCGGGGAGCTGTTTTTT. Protein product: CASSIDRTVQMVGELFF.

This clone appeared a single time. This chain uses TRBV5-1 with TRBJ2-2, with 12 bases fitting TRBD2. The CDR3 is made up of 14 amino acids. V trimming: 7 bases; J trimming: 7 bases; junction bases outside the gene matches: 5. Germline V gene lookup returns CDR1 SGHRS and CDR2 YFSETQ. CDR3: CASRTSGMIGELFF. Written as DNA, the CDR3 is TGCGCCAGCCGGACTAGCGGGATGATCGGGGAGCTGTTTTTT. The entire variable domain, with the rest obtained from reference TRBV5-1 and TRBJ2-2, is as follows: KAGVTQTPRYLIKTRGQQVTLSCSPISGHRSVSWYQQTPGQGLQFLFEYFSETQRNKGNFPGRFSGRQFSNSRSEMNVSTLELGDSALYLCASRTSGMIGELFFGEGSRLTVL.

The chain uses TRBV6-5 and TRBJ2-1, with 7 bases that match TRBD2. The CDR3 contains 12 residues. The trim removed 6 bases at V and 8 bases at J, leaving 4 bases unmatched. Per germline, CDR1 MNHEY and CDR2 SVGAGI. This CDR3 reads CASSRTRDEQFF. In DNA, the CDR3 is TGTGCCAGCAGCCGGACTAGGGATGAGCAGTTCTTC.

This clone was counted between two and nine times. The gene calls are TRBV7-3 and TRBJ2-2; TRBD2 agrees at 8 bases. The ends lost 5 bases at V and 2 bases at J; junction bases unmatched: 16. Germline V gives CDR1 SGHTA, CDR2 FQGTGA. This CDR3 contains 19 residues. The CDR3 nucleotides are TGTGCCAGCAGCCAGAGTGGACTCGGGCGGGGGGTCAACACCGGGGAGCTGTTTTTT. It yields the protein CASSQSGLGRGVNTGELFF.

The J gene is TRBJ1-2, the V gene TRBV10-3; 8 bases line up with TRBD1. The CDR3 covers 15 residues. J was trimmed by 0 bases and V by 10 bases; bases with no gene match: 10. CDR1 and CDR2 (germline): ENHRY, SYGVKD. The CDR3 sequence: CATSGQGKTNYGYTF. In nucleotides, the CDR3 is TGTGCCACTTCTGGACAGGGTAAAACTAACTATGGCTACACCTTC.

V is TRBV5-4 and J is TRBJ2-1; 11 bases map to TRBD2. The CDR3 consists of 17 residues. Per the germline V gene, CDR1 is SGHNT and CDR2 is YYREEE (reference sequence). V lost 6 bases to trimming and J lost 5 bases; unmatched junction nucleotides: 13. The CDR3 is CASNVEFGTSGNNEQFF. For the CDR3, the DNA is TGTGCCAGCAACGTTGAATTTGGGACTAGCGGTAACAATGAGCAGTTCTTC.

The chain combines TRBV7-3 with TRBJ2-3; a possible D gene is TRBD2 (6 bases). The ends were cut back, 1 base at V and 4 bases at J, with 9 bases in the middle. The CDR3 spans 14 residues. Germline V CDR1 and CDR2: SGHTA, FQGTGA. CDR3 residues: CASSLMGGSDTQYF. DNA for the CDR3: TGTGCCAGCAGCTTAATGGGAGGATCAGATACGCAGTATTTT.

The CDR3 loop is CASSYLAPTYEQYF. The CDR3 region has the DNA TGTGCCAGCAGTTACTTGGCCCCCACCTACGAGCAGTACTTC. The chain combines TRBV6-6 with TRBJ2-7; D is unresolved. CDR1 is MNHNY and CDR2 is SVGAGI in the germline V gene (reference sequence). CDR3 size: 14 residues. V lost 1 base and J lost 2, with 9 bases in between.

The chain has TRBV7-6 and TRBJ2-5; 10 nucleotides agree with TRBD2. The germline gives CDR1 SGHVS, CDR2 FNYEAQ. The trim removed 1 base at V and 4 bases at J, leaving 6 bases unmatched. CDR3 length: 16 amino acids. In DNA form, the CDR3 reads TGTGCCAGCAGCTTAGGTGCAGCGGGAGGGTCAGAGACCCAGTACTTC. The encoded protein is CASSLGAAGGSETQYF. Looking up the rest from reference TRBV7-6 and TRBJ2-5 gives the full variable domain: GAGVSQSPRYKVTKRGQDVALRCDPISGHVSLYWYRQALGQGPEFLTYFNYEAQQDKSGLPNDRFSAERPEGSISTLTIQRTEQRDSAMYRCASSLGAAGGSETQYFGPGTRLLVL.

V gene TRBV5-1 combines with J gene TRBJ2-3, with D tentatively TRBD2 (6 bases). CDR1 is SGHRS and CDR2 is YFSETQ in the germline V gene. V dropped 4 bases and J dropped 6 bases, with 12 bases sitting between them. CDR3 length equals 13 residues. CDR3 loop: CASSETGLDTQYF. CDR3 nucleotides: TGCGCCAGCAGCGAAACGGGACTTGATACGCAGTATTTT. Full variable domain (missing parts from reference TRBV5-1 and TRBJ2-3): KAGVTQTPRYLIKTRGQQVTLSCSPISGHRSVSWYQQTPGQGLQFLFEYFSETQRNKGNFPGRFSGRQFSNSRSEMNVSTLELGDSALYLCASSETGLDTQYFGPGTRLTVL.

This chain connects TRBV4-2 to TRBJ1-1; TRBD1 aligns across 7 bases. The CDR3 has 16 amino acids. V lost 0 bases, J lost 1 base, and 5 bases stayed unmatched. Germline lookup yields CDR1 LGHNA and CDR2 YNFKEQ. CDR3 amino acids: CASSQDNRQGNTEAFF. CDR3 bases: TGTGCCAGCAGCCAAGATAATAGACAGGGGAACACTGAAGCTTTCTTT.

The rearrangement uses TRBV7-6 and TRBJ2-1; 9 bases are a match to TRBD2. With 7 bases clipped from V and 9 bases from J, the junction kept 7 bases outside the gene matches. The CDR3 covers 13 residues. Germline V gene data show CDR1 as SGHVS and CDR2 as FNYEAQ. CDR3 region: CASNPSGMGEQFF. The CDR3 coding sequence is TGTGCCAGCAACCCTAGCGGGATGGGTGAGCAGTTCTTC.

The CDR3 DNA is TGCAGCGTCGGACTAGGCCCGGAGACCCAGTACTTC. Translation gives CSVGLGPETQYF. The V gene is TRBV29-1, the J gene TRBJ2-5, with 7 bases that match TRBD2. Germline CDR1 is SQVTM and CDR2 is ANQGSEA. The CDR3 runs 12 residues. V shed 6 bases and J 5 bases; nucleotides not matched to a gene: 6.

The chain links TRBV5-4 to TRBJ2-7, with no clear D. Germline values: CDR1 SGHNT, CDR2 YYREEE (reference sequence). This CDR3 has 14 amino acids. With 0 bases removed from V and 6 bases from J, the gap between germline ends came to 13 bases. Written as DNA, the CDR3 is TGTGCCAGCAGCTTGGGACATCCCACCTCCGAGCAGTACTTC. Translated: CASSLGHPTSEQYF.

This chain links TRBV7-2 with TRBJ2-3; no reliable D call. With 1 base removed from V and 2 bases from J, the gap between germline ends came to 4 bases. The germline V gene encodes CDR1 SGHTA and CDR2 FQGNSA. This CDR3 is 13 amino acids long. The CDR3 DNA reads as TGTGCCAGCAGCTTAGGGCCCACAGATACGCAGTATTTT. Translating gives CASSLGPTDTQYF.

The chain couples TRBV4-3 to TRBJ1-2; 7 positions match TRBD1. CDR3 length equals 15 residues. Looked up from germline, CDR1 is LGHNA and CDR2 is YSLEER. With V trimmed by 0 bases and J by 5 bases, 6 bases remained unmatched. The CDR3 is CASSQERGQGYGYTF. The CDR3 nucleotides read TGCGCCAGCAGCCAAGAGAGGGGGCAAGGGTATGGCTACACCTTC.

This clone was seen once. The J gene is TRBJ1-4, the V gene TRBV28; D not certain. Germline loops: CDR1 MDHEN, CDR2 SYDVKM. The CDR3 loop spans 16 amino acids. Trimming cost V 4 bases and J 0 bases, with 12 bases left between them. The CDR3 DNA is TGTGCCAGCAGTTCACCCGACTCCGCAACTAATGAAAAACTGTTTTTT. Translated: CASSSPDSATNEKLFF.

The chain couples TRBV7-2 to TRBJ1-5, with 8 bases matching TRBD1. The V and J ends lost 7 bases and 1 base, in that order; junction bases with no gene match: 6. Germline V gene lookup returns CDR1 SGHTA and CDR2 FQGNSA. CDR3 length: 15 residues. The DNA of the CDR3 is TGTGCCAGCACCTCCCGGACAGGGAGCAATCAGCCCCAGCATTTT. This encodes CASTSRTGSNQPQHF. The variable domain in full, with the rest retrieved from reference TRBV7-2 and TRBJ1-5, is GAGVSQSPSNKVTEKGKDVELRCDPISGHTALYWYRQSLGQGLEFLIYFQGNSAPDKSGLPSDRFSAERTGGSVSTLTIQRTQQEDSAVYLCASTSRTGSNQPQHFGDGTRLSIL.

V is TRBV28 and J is TRBJ2-1; D might be TRBD2 (5 bases). The V and J ends lost 3 bases and 10 bases respectively, with 10 bases between them. The V gene's germline CDR1 is MDHEN and CDR2 SYDVKM. This CDR3 is 12 amino acids long. The CDR3 nucleotides read TGTGCCAGCAGTTTTATGCGGAGGGAGCAGTTCTTC. This sequence encodes CASSFMRREQFF. The whole variable domain, filled in from reference TRBV28 and TRBJ2-1, reads DVKVTQSSRYLVKRTGEKVFLECVQDMDHENMFWYRQDPGLGLRLIYFSYDVKMKEKGDIPEGYSVSREKKERFSLILESASTNQTSMYLCASSFMRREQFFGPGTRLTVL.

This chain connects TRBV6-5 to TRBJ1-5; D possibly corresponds to TRBD1 (5 bases). V dropped 4 bases and J dropped 2 bases, with 15 bases sitting between them. From germline, CDR1 is MNHEY and CDR2 SVGAGI. The CDR3 covers 16 residues. For the CDR3, the DNA is TGTGCCAGCAGTTCCGAACAGGTTCTGGGCAATCAGCCCCAGCATTTT. Amino acids: CASSSEQVLGNQPQHF.

This chain uses TRBV27 with TRBJ1-5; TRBD1 matches 9 bases. This CDR3 has 15 residues. V lost 5 bases and J lost 2; bases outside the gene matches: 4. CDR1 and CDR2 from the germline V gene are MNHEY and SMNVEV (reference sequence). For the CDR3, the DNA is TGTGCCAGCAGTCCACAGGGGGCGGGCAATCAGCCCCAGCATTTT. It encodes CASSPQGAGNQPQHF.

A few counts support this clone. The chain carries TRBV29-1 and TRBJ2-7, with TRBD1 identical over 7 bases. The trim removed 7 bases at V and 7 bases at J, leaving 10 bases unmatched. The CDR3 totals 12 residues. Germline V gene data show CDR1 as SQVTM and CDR2 as ANQGSEA. CDR3 sequence reads: CSARKGAGEQYF. In DNA form, the CDR3 reads TGCAGCGCTCGTAAGGGGGCAGGAGAGCAGTACTTC.

As DNA, the CDR3 is TGTGCCAGCTCACCCGCAACCAGCGGGAGGGCCATGTACGAGCAGTACTTC. It specifies CASSPATSGRAMYEQYF. The V and J genes are TRBV18 and TRBJ2-7; 10 bases align to TRBD2. This CDR3 comprises 17 residues. V lost 3 bases to trimming and J lost 4 bases; unmatched junction nucleotides: 12. Germline values: CDR1 KGHSH, CDR2 LQKENI.